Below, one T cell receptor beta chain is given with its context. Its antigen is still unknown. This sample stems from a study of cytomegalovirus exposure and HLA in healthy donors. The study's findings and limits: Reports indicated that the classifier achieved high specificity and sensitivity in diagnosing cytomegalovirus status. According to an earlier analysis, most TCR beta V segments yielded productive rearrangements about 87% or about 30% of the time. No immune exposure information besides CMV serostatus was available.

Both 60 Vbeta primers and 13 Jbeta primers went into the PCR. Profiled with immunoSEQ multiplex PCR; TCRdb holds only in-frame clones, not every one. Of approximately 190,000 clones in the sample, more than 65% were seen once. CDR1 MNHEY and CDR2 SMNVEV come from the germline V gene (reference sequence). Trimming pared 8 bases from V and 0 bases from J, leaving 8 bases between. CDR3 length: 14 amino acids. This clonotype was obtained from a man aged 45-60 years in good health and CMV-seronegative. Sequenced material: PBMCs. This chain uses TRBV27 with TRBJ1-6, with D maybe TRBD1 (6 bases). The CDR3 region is CASSGASYNSPLHF. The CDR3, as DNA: TGTGCCAGCTCAGGGGCCTCCTATAATTCACCCCTCCACTTT.